These T cell receptor beta chains were read from a single sample in a study of T cell clones after liver transplantation. Clones were sequenced by immunoSEQ multiplex PCR, and TCRdb holds only the in-frame ones, with some missing. The sample includes around 60,000 clones, 71% seen only once; the top ten take approximately 15%. The source material was CD4+ T cells from blood, sampled before liver transplant. These receptors were collected from a human donor who received a liver transplant. Each CDR3 is given with its conserved first and last residue. A D gene is named only where the DNA matches it firmly. Only part of the rows carry a size: once, few, many, or a class if the clone is expanded.

size,J,V,D,CDR3,DNA
-,TRBJ2-2,TRBV4-1,-,CASSQVSFRSGFGGELFF,TGCGCCAGCAGCCAAGTGAGTTTTCGCAGCGGGTTCGGCGGGGAGCTGTTTTTT
-,TRBJ1-5,TRBV19,-,CASSNIKTGVGNQPQHF,TGTGCCAGTAGTAATATAAAGACAGGAGTGGGCAATCAGCCCCAGCATTTT
-,TRBJ2-1,TRBV7-9,TRBD1,CASILQGAKEAIF,TGTGCCAGCATCCTCCAGGGGGCGAAGGAGGCCATCTTC
-,TRBJ1-6,TRBV5-5,TRBD1,CASSSGQGNSPLHF,TGTGCCAGCAGCTCGGGACAGGGGAATTCACCCCTCCACTTT
-,TRBJ1-2,TRBV28,-,CASSFGSGGGSYGYTF,TGTGCCAGCAGTTTCGGTTCCGGGGGCGGGAGCTATGGCTACACCTTC
-,TRBJ2-1,TRBV11-2,TRBD2,CASSSPLGSGGVNEQFF,TGTGCCAGCAGCTCCCCCCTCGGTAGCGGGGGGGTCAATGAGCAGTTCTTC
-,TRBJ2-1,TRBV7-8,TRBD2,CASSFRLAGGDEQFF,TGTGCCAGCAGCTTTCGGCTAGCGGGGGGAGATGAGCAGTTCTTC
-,TRBJ1-2,TRBV6-1,-,CASSEGGVPYGYTF,TGTGCCAGCAGTGAAGGGGGGGTCCCCTATGGCTACACCTTC
-,TRBJ2-1,TRBV5-1,-,CASSPGTLNNEQFF,TGCGCCAGCAGCCCGGGGACTCTCAACAATGAGCAGTTCTTC
many,TRBJ2-7,TRBV29-1,-,CSVESRRGLNEQYF,TGCAGCGTTGAATCCAGGAGGGGGCTTAATGAGCAGTACTTC
-,TRBJ2-2,TRBV5-6,-,CASSPFYRAINTGELFF,TGTGCCAGCAGCCCTTTTTACAGGGCTATTAACACCGGGGAGCTGTTTTTT
-,TRBJ2-3,TRBV13,TRBD2,CASSVSGGAGDTQYF,TGTGCCAGCAGCGTTAGCGGGGGGGCCGGAGATACGCAGTATTTT
-,TRBJ1-2,TRBV6-5,-,CASSTPQGYKGGYTF,TGTGCCAGCAGTACCCCCCAGGGGTATAAGGGAGGCTACACCTTC
medium-sized,TRBJ1-2,TRBV4-2,-,CASSQDRGMNYGYTF,TGTGCCAGCAGCCAAGACAGGGGTATGAACTATGGCTACACCTTC
-,TRBJ1-5,TRBV6-5,-,CASSSGEWGQPQHF,TGTGCCAGCTCGTCAGGGGAGTGGGGTCAGCCCCAGCATTTT
many,TRBJ1-6,TRBV10-3,-,CAIRTTYNSPLHF,TGTGCCATCAGGACAACCTATAATTCACCCCTCCACTTT
few,TRBJ1-3,TRBV5-8,-,CASSLGSVTGNTIYF,TGTGCCAGCAGCTTGGGATCGGTGACAGGAAACACCATATATTTT
-,TRBJ2-1,TRBV6-6,TRBD2,CASSYSGGGGNEQFF,TGTGCCAGCAGTTACAGTGGCGGGGGTGGCAATGAGCAGTTCTTC
many,TRBJ2-3,TRBV19,-,CASERLGGNTQYF,TGTGCCAGCGAGCGACTGGGGGGAAATACGCAGTATTTT
-,TRBJ1-1,TRBV6-1,-,CASSLPPAPVAFF,TGTGCCAGCAGTCTCCCCCCTGCGCCGGTGGCTTTCTTT
-,TRBJ2-5,TRBV19,TRBD1,CASAGTGYQETQYF,TGTGCCAGTGCCGGGACAGGATATCAAGAGACCCAGTACTTC
few,TRBJ1-3,TRBV19,-,CASSKRPPGQGDTIYF,TGTGCCAGTAGTAAACGTCCGCCCGGGCAGGGTGACACCATATATTTT
-,TRBJ2-5,TRBV4-1,-,CASRGAWGEGLRETQYF,TGCGCCAGCAGGGGGGCTTGGGGGGAGGGGCTTAGGGAGACCCAGTACTTC
once,TRBJ2-7,TRBV19,-,CASSSSVLGEQYF,TGTGCCAGTAGTAGTAGCGTTCTGGGAGAGCAGTACTTC
few,TRBJ1-2,TRBV6-1,-,CASETRLYGYTF,TGTGCCAGCGAGACAAGGCTCTATGGCTACACCTTC
-,TRBJ1-2,TRBV28,TRBD1,CASRLTGGGYTF,TGTGCCAGCAGACTTACAGGGGGAGGCTACACCTTC
-,TRBJ2-6,TRBV12-5,-,CASGLDTYSGANVLTF,TGTGCTAGTGGTTTGGATACATACTCTGGGGCCAACGTCCTGACTTTC
-,TRBJ1-6,TRBV21-1,-,CASSPQEYNSPLHF,TGTGCCAGCAGCCCACAGGAGTATAATTCACCCCTCCACTTT
-,TRBJ2-3,TRBV18,-,CASSPPRRVPTAGNTQYF,TGTGCCAGCTCACCACCCCGGAGGGTCCCTACCGCGGGGAATACGCAGTATTTT
-,TRBJ1-6,TRBV2,-,CASHQGGGASPLHF,TGTGCCAGCCACCAGGGAGGGGGTGCGTCTCCCCTCCACTTT
-,TRBJ1-2,TRBV5-4,-,CASSLGGDYGYTF,TGTGCCAGCAGCTTGGGGGGGGACTATGGCTACACCTTC
-,TRBJ1-1,TRBV20-1,-,CSAGGRAF,TGCAGTGCTGGGGGCCGCGCATTT
once,TRBJ2-7,TRBV27,-,CASSLSSISEQYF,TGTGCCAGCAGTTTATCGAGTATTAGCGAGCAGTACTTC
once,TRBJ1-5,TRBV7-3,-,CASSPAGNQPQHF,TGTGCCAGCAGCCCCGCGGGAAATCAGCCCCAGCATTTT
-,TRBJ1-1,TRBV28,-,CASLWAGMNTEAFF,TGTGCCAGCTTGTGGGCAGGGATGAACACTGAAGCTTTCTTT
-,TRBJ2-5,TRBV7-8,-,CASSPGETQYF,TGTGCCAGCAGCCCCGGGGAGACCCAGTACTTC
-,TRBJ1-3,TRBV28,-,CASSWEGGTSGNTIYF,TGTGCCAGCAGTTGGGAGGGCGGCACCTCTGGAAACACCATATATTTT
-,TRBJ1-5,TRBV6-4,-,CASSSHGSNQPQHF,TGTGCCAGCAGCTCCCACGGGAGCAATCAGCCCCAGCATTTT
-,TRBJ1-2,TRBV30,-,CAWSRATYGYTF,TGTGCCTGGAGTAGAGCTACCTATGGCTACACCTTC
once,TRBJ2-3,TRBV6-5,-,CASRAGTTDTQYF,TGTGCCAGCAGAGCCGGGACTACAGATACGCAGTATTTT